This record concerns one TCR beta chain sequence. The data originate from a study of blood T cell repertoires in COVID-19. In the study overall: The analysed material was cDNA or gDNA that came from T cells, B-cell-depleted T cells, or PBMCs.

Using immunoSEQ multiplex PCR, the repertoire was profiled, and TCRdb retains in-frame clones only, with some absent. The table includes 210,000 or so clones, under 90% detected once. With 6 bases clipped from V and 1 base from J, the junction kept 12 bases outside the gene matches. Germline CDR1 is MDHEN and CDR2 is SYDVKM. CDR3 length: 17 amino acids. The sequenced material came from PBMCs or T cells enriched from blood (not recorded which). The clonotype originates from a woman aged 45-59 years who had been exposed to COVID-19. This sequence joins TRBV28 and TRBJ1-1; 9 bases are shared with TRBD1. The CDR3 nucleotides read TGTGCCAGCAGCTCCCCAGCCGGGACAGGGAAGAACACTGAAGCTTTCTTT. Translated, it gives CASSSPAGTGKNTEAFF. Full variable domain (remainder filled in from reference TRBV28 and TRBJ1-1): DVKVTQSSRYLVKRTGEKVFLECVQDMDHENMFWYRQDPGLGLRLIYFSYDVKMKEKGDIPEGYSVSREKKERFSLILESASTNQTSMYLCASSSPAGTGKNTEAFFGQGTRLTVV.